The clone carrying this T cell receptor beta chain has more than one count but fewer than ten. Germline loops: CDR1 MGHDK, CDR2 SYGVNS. The CDR3 contains 12 residues. V was shortened by 2 bases and J by 7 bases, with 8 bases between the two germline ends. iRepertoire HTBI primers and Arm-PCR of CDR3 regions built TCR beta libraries. Per the study methods: Across the samples, identification revealed just over 60 TRBV and around 14 TRBJ segments. TCRdb re-derived calls from the multiplex PCR reads in MiXCR, one entry per CDR3 protein. TCRdb's processing, not the authors', yielded these V and J calls. The sample includes about 420,000 distinct CDR3 sequences, around 22% seen only once; the top ten take over 25%. The data were obtained in a study of regulatory T cells in long-lasting Graves disease. Overall study: More than 5 years of antithyroid drugs with positive TSH receptor antibodies defined persistent Graves' disease.

Sample time point: persistent/refractory GD, antithyroid drugs over 5 years with positive TRAb. Isolated PBMC RNA provided the starting material for the TCR library. This chain joins TRBV25-1 and TRBJ1-2; perhaps TRBD1 as D (5 bases). The starting material was peripheral blood mononuclear cells (PBMCs), obtained when the disease was refractory, from a patient treated with antithyroid drugs. This TCR was recovered from a female donor with Graves disease. Here the CDR3 DNA reads TGTGCCAGCAGTGAAGGGGCAGGTGGCTACACCTTC. Protein: CASSEGAGGYTF.